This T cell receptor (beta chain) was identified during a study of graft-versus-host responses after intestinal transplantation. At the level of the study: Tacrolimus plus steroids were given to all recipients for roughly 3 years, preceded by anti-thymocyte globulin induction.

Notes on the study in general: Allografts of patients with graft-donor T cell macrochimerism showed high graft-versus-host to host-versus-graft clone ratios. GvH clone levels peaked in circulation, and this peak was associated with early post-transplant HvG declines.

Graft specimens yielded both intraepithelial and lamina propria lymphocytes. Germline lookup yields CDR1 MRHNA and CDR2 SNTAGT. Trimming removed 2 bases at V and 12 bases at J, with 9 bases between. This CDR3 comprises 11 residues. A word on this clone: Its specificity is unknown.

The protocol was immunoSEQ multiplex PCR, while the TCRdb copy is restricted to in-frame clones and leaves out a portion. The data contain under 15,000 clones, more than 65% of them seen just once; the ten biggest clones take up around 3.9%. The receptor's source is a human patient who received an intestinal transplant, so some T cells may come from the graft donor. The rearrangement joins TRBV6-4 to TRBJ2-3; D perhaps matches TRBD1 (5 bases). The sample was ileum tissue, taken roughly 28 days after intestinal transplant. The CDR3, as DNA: TGTGCCAGCAGTGACGGGGCGAGACAGTATTTT. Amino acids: CASSDGARQYF.